The clone carrying this TCR beta chain was detected ten times or more. The participants were between roughly 18 and 89 years old and came from some 23 US areas. Assignments of participants to cohorts depended upon their own reported clinical history. The CDR3 is 16 residues long. Authors' analysis steps: Amplification with reference gene primers provided the estimates of nucleated cell counts. The repertoire was sequenced with immunoSEQ multiplex PCR; TCRdb's copy has only in-frame clones and lacks some. V and J calls and clone size are those listed in that table; D and trimming were worked out from the DNA. The table lists about 210,000 clones, 81% of them singletons. The sample comes from a study of blood T cell repertoires in COVID-19. The wider study: In each case, the material was cDNA or gDNA derived from T cells, B-cell-depleted T cells, or PBMCs.

Sequenced input: PBMCs or T cells enriched from blood (not recorded which). The origin of this receptor is a woman in her forties or fifties with acute COVID-19. The chain employs TRBV21-1 and TRBJ1-2; the D call TRBD1 from the table was never checked on the DNA. TRBV21-1 is shown as a pseudogene. The CDR3 region is CASSKGTVRSNYGYTF. The CDR3 DNA follows: TGTGCCAGCAGCAAAGGGACAGTGCGCTCTAACTATGGCTACACCTTC.